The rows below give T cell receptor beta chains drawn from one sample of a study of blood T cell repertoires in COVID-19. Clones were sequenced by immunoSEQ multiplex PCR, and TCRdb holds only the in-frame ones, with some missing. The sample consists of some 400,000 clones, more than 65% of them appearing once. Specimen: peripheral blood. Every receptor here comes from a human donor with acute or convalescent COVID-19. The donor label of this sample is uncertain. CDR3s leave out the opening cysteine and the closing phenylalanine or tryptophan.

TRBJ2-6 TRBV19 ASSRDMYSSGANVLT
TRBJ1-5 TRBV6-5 ASNRQGDNQPQH
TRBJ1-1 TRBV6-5 ASSRTTTNREAF
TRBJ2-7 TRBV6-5 ASTRQGQYEQY
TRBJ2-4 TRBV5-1 ASSLWGTGASKDKNIQY
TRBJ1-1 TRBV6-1 ASSGRDRGFRSTEAF
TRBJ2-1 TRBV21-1 ASSKYPGRGVGDEQF
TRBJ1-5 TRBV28 ASSLWGGGDQPQH
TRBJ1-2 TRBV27 ASSLVPPRGYGGYT
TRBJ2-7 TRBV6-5 ASSSLQGVGYEQY
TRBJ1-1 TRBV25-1 ASRGTGGGTEAF
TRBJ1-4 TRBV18 ASSPQRDSLNEKLF
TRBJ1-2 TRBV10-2 ASSELSGLSYGYT
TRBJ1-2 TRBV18 ASSPDSAGYT
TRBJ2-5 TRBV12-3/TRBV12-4 ASSTRGETQY
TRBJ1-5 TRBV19 ASSRTGAYSNQPQH
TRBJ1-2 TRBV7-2 ASSLAAGEGYGYT
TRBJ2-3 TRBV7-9 ASSFQQFTDTQY
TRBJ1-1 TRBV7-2 ASSYKTLGGAENTEAF
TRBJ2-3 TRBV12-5 ASGFSGTDTQY
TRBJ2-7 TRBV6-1 ASSELRYEQY
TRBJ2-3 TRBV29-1 SPRTSTDTQY
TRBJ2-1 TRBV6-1 ASSQAGVLNEQF